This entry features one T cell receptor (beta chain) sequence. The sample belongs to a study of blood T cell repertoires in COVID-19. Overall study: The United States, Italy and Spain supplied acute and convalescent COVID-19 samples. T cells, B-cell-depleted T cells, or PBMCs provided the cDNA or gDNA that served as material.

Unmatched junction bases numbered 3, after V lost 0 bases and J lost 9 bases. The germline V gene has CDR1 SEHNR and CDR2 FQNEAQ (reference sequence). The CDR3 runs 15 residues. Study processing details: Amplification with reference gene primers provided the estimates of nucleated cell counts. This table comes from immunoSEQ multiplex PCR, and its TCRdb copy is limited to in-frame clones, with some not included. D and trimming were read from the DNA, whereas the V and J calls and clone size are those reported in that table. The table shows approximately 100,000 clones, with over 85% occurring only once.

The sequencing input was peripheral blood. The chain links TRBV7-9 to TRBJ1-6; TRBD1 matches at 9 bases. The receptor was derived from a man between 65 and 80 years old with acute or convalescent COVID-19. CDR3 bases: TGTGCCAGCAGCTTAGCCGGGACAGGGATTTCACCCCTCCACTTT. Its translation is CASSLAGTGISPLHF.